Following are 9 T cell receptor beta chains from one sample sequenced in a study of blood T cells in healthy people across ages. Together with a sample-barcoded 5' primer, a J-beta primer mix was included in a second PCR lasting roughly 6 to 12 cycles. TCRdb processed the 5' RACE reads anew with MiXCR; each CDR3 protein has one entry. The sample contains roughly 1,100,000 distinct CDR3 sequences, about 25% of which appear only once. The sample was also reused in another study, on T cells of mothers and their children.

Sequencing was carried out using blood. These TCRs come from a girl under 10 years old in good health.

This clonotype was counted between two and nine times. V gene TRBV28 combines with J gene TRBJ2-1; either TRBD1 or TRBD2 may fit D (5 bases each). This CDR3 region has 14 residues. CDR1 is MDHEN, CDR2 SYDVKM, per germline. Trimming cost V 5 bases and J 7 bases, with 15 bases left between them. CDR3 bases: TGTGCCAGCAGTCTCTCCGGGGACCAAAATGAGCAGTTCTTC. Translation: CASSLSGDQNEQFF.

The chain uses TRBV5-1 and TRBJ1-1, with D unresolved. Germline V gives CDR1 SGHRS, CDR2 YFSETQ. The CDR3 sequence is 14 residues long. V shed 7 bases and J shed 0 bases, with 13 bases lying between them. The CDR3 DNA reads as TGCGCCAGCCGCCTCTGGAGTATGAACACTGAAGCTTTCTTT. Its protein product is CASRLWSMNTEAFF.

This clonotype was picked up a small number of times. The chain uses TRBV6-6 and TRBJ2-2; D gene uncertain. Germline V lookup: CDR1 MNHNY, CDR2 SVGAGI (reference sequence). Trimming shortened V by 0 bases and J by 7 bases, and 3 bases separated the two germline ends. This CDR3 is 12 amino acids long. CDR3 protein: CASSYSDGELFF. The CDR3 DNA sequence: TGTGCCAGCAGTTACTCAGACGGGGAGCTGTTTTTT.

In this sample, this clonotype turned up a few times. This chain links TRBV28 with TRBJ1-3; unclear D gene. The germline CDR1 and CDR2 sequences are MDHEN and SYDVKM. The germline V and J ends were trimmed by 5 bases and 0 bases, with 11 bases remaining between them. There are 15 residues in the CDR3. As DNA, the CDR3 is TGTGCCAGCAGTCCTATTCTCGTCTCTGGAAACACCATATATTTT. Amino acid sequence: CASSPILVSGNTIYF.

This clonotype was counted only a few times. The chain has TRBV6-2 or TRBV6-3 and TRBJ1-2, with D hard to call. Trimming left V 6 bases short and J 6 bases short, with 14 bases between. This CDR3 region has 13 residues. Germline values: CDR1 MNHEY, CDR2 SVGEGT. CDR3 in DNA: TGTGCCAGCAGATTACGAAAGGGTGATGGCTACACCTTC. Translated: CASRLRKGDGYTF.

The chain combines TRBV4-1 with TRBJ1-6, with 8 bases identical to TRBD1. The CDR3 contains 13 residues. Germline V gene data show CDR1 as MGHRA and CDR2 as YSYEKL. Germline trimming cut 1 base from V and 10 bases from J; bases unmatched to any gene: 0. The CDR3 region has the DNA TGCGCCAGCAGCCAAGCAGGGGGCTCACCCCTCCACTTT. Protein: CASSQAGGSPLHF.

CDR3 in DNA: TGCAGCGTGACTAGCGGGGCTCTAGCCAAAAACATTCAGTACTTC. It encodes CSVTSGALAKNIQYF. The chain uses TRBV29-1 and TRBJ2-4, with 11 bases aligning to TRBD2. The CDR3 covers 15 residues. Germline CDR1 SQVTM, CDR2 ANQGSEA. V was clipped by 6 bases and J by 0 bases; unmatched bases: 4. Together with reference TRBV29-1 and TRBJ2-4, the CDR3 gives the full variable domain: SAVISQKPSRDICQRGTSLTIQCQVDSQVTMMFWYRQQPGQSLTLIATANQGSEATYESGFVIDKFPISRPNLTFSTLTVSNMSPEDSSIYLCSVTSGALAKNIQYFGAGTRLSVL.

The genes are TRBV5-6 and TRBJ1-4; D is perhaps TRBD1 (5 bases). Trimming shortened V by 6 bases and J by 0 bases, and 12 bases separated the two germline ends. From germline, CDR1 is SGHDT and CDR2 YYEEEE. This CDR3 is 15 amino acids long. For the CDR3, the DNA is TGTGCCAGCACCGGGACCGCTACAACTAATGAAAAACTGTTTTTT. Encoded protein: CASTGTATTNEKLFF.

Here the CDR3 DNA reads TGCGCCAGCAGCTTGGACCTGGGGACTGGGACCCAGTACTTC. Translated: CASSLDLGTGTQYF. This chain uses TRBV5-1 with TRBJ2-5; possible D gene TRBD2, 6 bases. Germline V lookup: CDR1 SGHRS, CDR2 YFSETQ. V was pared by 0 bases and J by 7 bases, with 13 bases between. CDR3 length: 14 amino acids.